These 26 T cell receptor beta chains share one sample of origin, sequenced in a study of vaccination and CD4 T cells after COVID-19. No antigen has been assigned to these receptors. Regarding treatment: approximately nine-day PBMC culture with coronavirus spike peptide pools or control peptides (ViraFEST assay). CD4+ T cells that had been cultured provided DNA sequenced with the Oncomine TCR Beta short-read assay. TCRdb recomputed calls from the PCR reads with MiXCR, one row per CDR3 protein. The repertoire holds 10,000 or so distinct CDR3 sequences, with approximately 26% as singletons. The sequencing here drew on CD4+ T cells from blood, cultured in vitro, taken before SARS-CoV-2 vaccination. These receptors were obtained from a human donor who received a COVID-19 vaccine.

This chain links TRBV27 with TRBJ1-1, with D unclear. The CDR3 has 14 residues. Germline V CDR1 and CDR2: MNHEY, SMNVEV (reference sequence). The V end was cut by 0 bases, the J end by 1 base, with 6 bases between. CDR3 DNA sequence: TGTGCCAGCAGTTTATCGGTGGGGAACACTGAAGCTTTCTTT. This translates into CASSLSVGNTEAFF.

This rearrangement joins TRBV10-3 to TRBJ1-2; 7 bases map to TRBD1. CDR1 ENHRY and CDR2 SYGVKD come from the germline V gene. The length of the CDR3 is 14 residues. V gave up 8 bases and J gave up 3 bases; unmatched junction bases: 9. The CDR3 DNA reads TGTGCCATCGGTGGGGAGGGGGCAGACTATGGCTACACCTTC. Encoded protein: CAIGGEGADYGYTF.

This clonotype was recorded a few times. CDR3: CASSLMSGLGSGYTF. CDR3 coding DNA: TGTGCCAGCAGTTTGATGTCAGGGTTGGGGAGCGGCTACACCTTC. The V call is TRBV27, the J call TRBJ1-2; maybe TRBD1 (5 bases). Germline lookup yields CDR1 MNHEY and CDR2 SMNVEV (reference sequence). V was cut by 3 bases and J by 8 bases, with 19 bases left in between. The CDR3 covers 15 residues.

Written as DNA, the CDR3 is TGTGCCAGCAGCTTTAGCTCAATCTATGGCTACACCTTC. Translated, it gives CASSFSSIYGYTF. The V call is TRBV7-9, the J call TRBJ1-2; the D is unclear. CDR3 length equals 13 residues. Deletions cut 3 bases from V and 4 bases from J, with 9 bases between. CDR1 and CDR2 from the germline V gene are SEHNR and FQNEAQ (reference sequence).

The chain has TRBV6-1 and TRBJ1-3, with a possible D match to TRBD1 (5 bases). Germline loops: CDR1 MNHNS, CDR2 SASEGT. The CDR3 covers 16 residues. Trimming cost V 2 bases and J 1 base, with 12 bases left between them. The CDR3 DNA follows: TGTGCCAGCAGTGAAATCTCAAGGGGATCTGGAAACACCATATATTTT. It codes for CASSEISRGSGNTIYF.

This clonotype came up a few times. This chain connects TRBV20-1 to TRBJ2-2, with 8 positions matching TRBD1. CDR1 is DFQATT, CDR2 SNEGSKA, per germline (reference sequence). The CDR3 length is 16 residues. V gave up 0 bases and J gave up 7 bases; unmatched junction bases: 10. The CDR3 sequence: CSARDQRTGSFGELFF. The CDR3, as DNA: TGCAGTGCTAGAGATCAGCGGACAGGGTCGTTCGGGGAGCTGTTTTTT.

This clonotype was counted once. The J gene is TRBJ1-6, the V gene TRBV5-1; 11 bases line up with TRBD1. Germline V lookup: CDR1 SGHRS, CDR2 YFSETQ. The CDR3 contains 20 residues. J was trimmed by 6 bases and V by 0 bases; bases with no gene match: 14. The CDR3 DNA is TGCGCCAGCAGCTTGGTGGGACAGGGGGTAGGAGTCGGTGGTAATTCACCCCTCCACTTT. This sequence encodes CASSLVGQGVGVGGNSPLHF.

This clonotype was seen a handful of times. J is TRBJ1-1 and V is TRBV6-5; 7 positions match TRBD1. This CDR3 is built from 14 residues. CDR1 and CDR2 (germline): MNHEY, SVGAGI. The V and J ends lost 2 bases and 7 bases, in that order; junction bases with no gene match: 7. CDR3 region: CASSYTGAGDEAFF. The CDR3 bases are TGTGCCAGCAGTTACACAGGGGCGGGAGATGAAGCTTTCTTT.

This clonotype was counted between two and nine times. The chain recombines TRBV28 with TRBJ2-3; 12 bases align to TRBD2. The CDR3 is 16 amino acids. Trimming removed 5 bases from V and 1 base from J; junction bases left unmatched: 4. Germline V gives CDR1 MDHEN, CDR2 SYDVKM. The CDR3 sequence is CASSLAGGRGTDTQYF. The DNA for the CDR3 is TGTGCCAGCAGTCTAGCGGGGGGGCGTGGCACAGATACGCAGTATTTT.

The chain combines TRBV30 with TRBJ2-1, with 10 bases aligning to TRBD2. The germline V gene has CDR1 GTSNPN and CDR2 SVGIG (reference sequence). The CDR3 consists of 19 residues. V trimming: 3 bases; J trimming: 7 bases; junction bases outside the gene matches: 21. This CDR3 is CAWRPLGVQRGGKGNEQFF. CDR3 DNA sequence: TGTGCCTGGAGACCCTTGGGGGTCCAGCGGGGGGGCAAAGGAAATGAGCAGTTCTTC.

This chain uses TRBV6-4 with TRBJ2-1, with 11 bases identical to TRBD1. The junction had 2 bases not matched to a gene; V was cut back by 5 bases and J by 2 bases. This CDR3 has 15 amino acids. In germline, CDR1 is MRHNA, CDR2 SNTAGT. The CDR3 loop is CASSPGQGAYNEQFF. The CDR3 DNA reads TGTGCCAGCAGTCCGGGACAGGGGGCCTACAATGAGCAGTTCTTC.

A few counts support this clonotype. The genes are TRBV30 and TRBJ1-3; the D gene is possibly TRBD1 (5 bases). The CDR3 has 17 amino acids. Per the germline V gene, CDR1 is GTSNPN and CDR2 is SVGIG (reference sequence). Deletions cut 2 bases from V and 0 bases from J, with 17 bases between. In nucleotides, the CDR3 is TGTGCCTGGAGTTCTATTAGACAGTCAACCTCTGGAAACACCATATATTTT. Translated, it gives CAWSSIRQSTSGNTIYF.

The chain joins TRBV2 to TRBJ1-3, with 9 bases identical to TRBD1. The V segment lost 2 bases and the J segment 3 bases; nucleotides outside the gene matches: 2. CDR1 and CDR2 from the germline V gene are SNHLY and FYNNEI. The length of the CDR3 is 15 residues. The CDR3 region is CASSEWTGDGNTIYF. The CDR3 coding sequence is TGTGCCAGCAGTGAATGGACAGGGGATGGAAACACCATATATTTT.

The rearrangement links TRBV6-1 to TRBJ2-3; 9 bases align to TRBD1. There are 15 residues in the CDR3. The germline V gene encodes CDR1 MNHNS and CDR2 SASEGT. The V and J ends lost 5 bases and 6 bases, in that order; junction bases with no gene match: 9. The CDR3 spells CASSPRQGVADTQYF. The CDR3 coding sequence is TGTGCCAGCAGTCCCCGACAGGGGGTGGCGGATACGCAGTATTTT.

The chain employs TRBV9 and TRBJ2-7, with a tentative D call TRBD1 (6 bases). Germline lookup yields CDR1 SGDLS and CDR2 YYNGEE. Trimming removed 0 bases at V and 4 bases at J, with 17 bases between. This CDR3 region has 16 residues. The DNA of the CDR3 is TGTGCCAGCAGCGTAGGAGGGGGTGGAAGCATGTACGAGCAGTACTTC. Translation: CASSVGGGGSMYEQYF.

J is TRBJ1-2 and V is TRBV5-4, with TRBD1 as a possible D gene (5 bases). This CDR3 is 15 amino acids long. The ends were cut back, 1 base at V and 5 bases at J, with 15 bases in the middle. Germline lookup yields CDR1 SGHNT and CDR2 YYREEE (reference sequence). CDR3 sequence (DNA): TGTGCCAGCAGCTTGAGGGGACTCGGGTTTTATGGCTACACCTTC. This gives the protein CASSLRGLGFYGYTF.

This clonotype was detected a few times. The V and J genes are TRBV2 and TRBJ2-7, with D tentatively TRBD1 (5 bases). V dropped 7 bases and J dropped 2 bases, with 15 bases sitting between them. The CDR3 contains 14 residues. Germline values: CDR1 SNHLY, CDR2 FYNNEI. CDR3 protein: CASIGVRRTYEQYF. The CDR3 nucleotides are TGTGCCAGCATAGGGGTACGCCGAACCTACGAGCAGTACTTC.

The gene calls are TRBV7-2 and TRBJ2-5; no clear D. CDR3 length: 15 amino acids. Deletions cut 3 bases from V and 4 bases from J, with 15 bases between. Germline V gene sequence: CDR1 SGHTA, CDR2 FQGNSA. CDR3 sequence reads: CASSLELWAGETQYF. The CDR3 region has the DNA TGTGCCAGCAGCTTGGAGCTGTGGGCCGGAGAGACCCAGTACTTC.

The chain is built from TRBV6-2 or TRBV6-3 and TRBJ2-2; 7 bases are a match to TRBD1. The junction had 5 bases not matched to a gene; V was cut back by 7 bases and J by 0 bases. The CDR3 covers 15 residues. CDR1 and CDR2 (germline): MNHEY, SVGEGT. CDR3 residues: CASIDRAANTGELFF. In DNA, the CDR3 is TGTGCCAGCATTGACAGGGCCGCGAACACCGGGGAGCTGTTTTTT.

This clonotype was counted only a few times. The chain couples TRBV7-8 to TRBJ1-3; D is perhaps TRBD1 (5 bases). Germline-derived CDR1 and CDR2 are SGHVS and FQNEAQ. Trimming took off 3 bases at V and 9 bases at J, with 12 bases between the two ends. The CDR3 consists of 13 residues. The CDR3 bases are TGTGCCAGCAGCTTTGACCTAAGGGGCACCATATATTTT. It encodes CASSFDLRGTIYF. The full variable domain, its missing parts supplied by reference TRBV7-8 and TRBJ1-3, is GAGVSQSPRYKVAKRGQDVALRCDPISGHVSLFWYQQALGQGPEFLTYFQNEAQLDKSGLPSDRFFAERPEGSVSTLKIQRTQQEDSAVYLCASSFDLRGTIYFGEGSWLTVV.

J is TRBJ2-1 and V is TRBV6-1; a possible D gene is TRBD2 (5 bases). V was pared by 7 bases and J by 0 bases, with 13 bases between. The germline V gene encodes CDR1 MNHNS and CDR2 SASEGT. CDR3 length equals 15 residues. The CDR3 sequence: CASTPDWNSYNEQFF. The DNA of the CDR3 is TGTGCCAGCACCCCGGACTGGAACTCCTACAATGAGCAGTTCTTC.

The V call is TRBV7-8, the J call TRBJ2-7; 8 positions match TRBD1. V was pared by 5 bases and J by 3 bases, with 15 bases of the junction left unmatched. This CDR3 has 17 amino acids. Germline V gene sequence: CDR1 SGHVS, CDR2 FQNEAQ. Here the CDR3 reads CASSRGQGEVSLYEQYF. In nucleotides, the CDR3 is TGTGCCAGCAGCCGCGGACAGGGAGAAGTGTCCCTCTACGAGCAGTACTTC.

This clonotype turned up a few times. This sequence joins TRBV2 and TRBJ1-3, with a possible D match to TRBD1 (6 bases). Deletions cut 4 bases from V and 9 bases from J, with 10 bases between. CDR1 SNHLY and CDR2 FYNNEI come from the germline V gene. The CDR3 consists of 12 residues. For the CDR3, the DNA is TGTGCCAGCAGTGGGGGGGCTGGCACCATATATTTT. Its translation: CASSGGAGTIYF.

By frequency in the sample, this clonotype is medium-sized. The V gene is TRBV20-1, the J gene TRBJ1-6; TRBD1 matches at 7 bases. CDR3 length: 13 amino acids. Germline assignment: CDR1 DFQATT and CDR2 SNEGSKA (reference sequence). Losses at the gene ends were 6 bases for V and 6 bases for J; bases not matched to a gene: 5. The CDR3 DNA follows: TGCAGTGCCGAGGGGGCCCCTAATTCACCCCTCCACTTT. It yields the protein CSAEGAPNSPLHF.

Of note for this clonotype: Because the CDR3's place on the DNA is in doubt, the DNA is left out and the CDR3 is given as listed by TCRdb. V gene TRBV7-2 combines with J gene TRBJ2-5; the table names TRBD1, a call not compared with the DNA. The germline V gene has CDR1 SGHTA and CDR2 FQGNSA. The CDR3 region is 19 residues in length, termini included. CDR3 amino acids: CASSLVSPTFGADQETQYF.

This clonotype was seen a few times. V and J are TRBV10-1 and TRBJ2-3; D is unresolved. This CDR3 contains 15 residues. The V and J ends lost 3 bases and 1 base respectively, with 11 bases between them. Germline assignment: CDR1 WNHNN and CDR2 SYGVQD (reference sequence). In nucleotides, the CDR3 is TGCGCCAGCAGTGAACCCGGTTCGGGCACAGATACGCAGTATTTT. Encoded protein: CASSEPGSGTDTQYF.